The 13 T cell receptor beta chains below were found in one sample sequenced in a study of T cell responses to AZD1222 COVID-19 vaccine. Sequenced by immunoSEQ multiplex PCR; TCRdb stores in-frame clones only, minus some. This sample has 86,000 or so clones; 75% to 95% occur once, and the top ten carry more than 9%. The source was peripheral blood, collected 28 days after the second AZD1222 dose. These TCRs come from an adult who received the AZD1222 COVID-19 vaccine.

The CDR3 DNA sequence: TGTGCCAGCAGCCGCTCTGATAGCGGGAGTAGCGAGCAGTACTTC. It yields the protein CASSRSDSGSSEQYF. The genes are TRBV12-1 and TRBJ2-7; no DNA check was done on the table's D call, TRBD2. TRBV12-1 is reported as a pseudogene. There are 15 residues in the CDR3.

The rearrangement uses TRBV9 and TRBJ1-2; unclear D gene. Trimming stripped 4 bases from V and 4 bases from J, with 11 bases between. This CDR3 comprises 13 residues. Germline V gene sequence: CDR1 SGDLS, CDR2 YYNGEE. CDR3 residues: CASSSTSAYGYTF. CDR3 DNA: TGTGCCAGCAGCAGTACTAGCGCCTATGGCTACACCTTC. Based on the CDR3 plus reference TRBV9 and TRBJ1-2, the full variable domain is DSGVTQTPKHLITATGQRVTLRCSPRSGDLSVYWYQQSLDQGLQFLIQYYNGEERAKGNILERFSAQQFPDLHSELNLSSLELGDSALYFCASSSTSAYGYTFGSGTRLTVV.

V is TRBV11-2 and J is TRBJ2-2; 8 nucleotides agree with TRBD2. The CDR3 sequence is 18 residues long. V was pared by 0 bases and J by 9 bases, with 15 bases of the junction left unmatched. Per the germline V gene, CDR1 is SGHAT and CDR2 is FQNNGV. CDR3 sequence: CASSLDSLRLAIRRELFF. In DNA form, the CDR3 reads TGTGCCAGCAGCTTAGACTCCCTTCGACTAGCGATACGCCGGGAGCTGTTTTTT.

The rearrangement joins TRBV29-1 to TRBJ1-2; TRBD1 agrees at 11 bases. Germline trimming cut 7 bases from V and 7 bases from J; bases unmatched to any gene: 8. Germline V CDR1 and CDR2: SQVTM, ANQGSEA. CDR3 length: 13 amino acids. The CDR3 reads CSAQGQGAGGYTF. The CDR3 nucleotides are TGCAGCGCTCAAGGACAGGGGGCGGGTGGCTACACCTTC.

The chain recombines TRBV24-1 with TRBJ1-2, with 9 positions matching TRBD1. The CDR3 covers 16 residues. Germline CDR1 is KGHDR and CDR2 is SFDVKD. V trimming: 3 bases; J trimming: 4 bases; junction bases outside the gene matches: 8. This chain's CDR3 is CATSDPGTGSGYGYTF. CDR3 bases: TGTGCCACCAGTGATCCCGGGACAGGGTCGGGCTATGGCTACACCTTC.

J is TRBJ1-4 and V is TRBV5-1; D perhaps matches TRBD1 (5 bases). The length of the CDR3 is 15 residues. In germline, CDR1 is SGHRS, CDR2 YFSETQ. Deletions cut 2 bases from V and 3 bases from J, with 11 bases between. CDR3 in DNA: TGCGCCAGCAGCTTCGGGGGTTTATCTAATGAAAAACTGTTTTTT. This codes for CASSFGGLSNEKLFF.

J is TRBJ1-2 and V is TRBV3-1 (or the pseudogene TRBV3-2), with D perhaps TRBD1 (6 bases). The CDR3 spans 13 residues. Germline values: CDR1 LGHDT, CDR2 YNNKEL (reference sequence). V shed 0 bases and J shed 8 bases, with 10 bases lying between them. The CDR3 bases are TGTGCCAGCAGCCAAGAGCGGCAGGGGGGCTACACCTTC. Protein product: CASSQERQGGYTF.

The table lists this clone with a count of one. DNA for the CDR3: TGTGCCAGCAGCCCACGACTAGCGGGCTACAATGAGCAGTTCTTC. It specifies CASSPRLAGYNEQFF. The J gene is TRBJ2-1, the V gene TRBV14, with 10 bases that match TRBD2. The CDR3 runs to 15 residues. V was pared by 4 bases and J by 3 bases, with 3 bases of the junction left unmatched. Germline CDR1 and CDR2: SGHDN and FVKESK.

The rearrangement links TRBV5-1 to TRBJ1-3; weak D call: TRBD1 (6 bases). CDR3 length: 15 residues. Trimming took 7 bases from V and 0 from J, leaving 14 bases between them. Germline loops: CDR1 SGHRS, CDR2 YFSETQ. The CDR3 DNA is TGCGCCAGCGCAACAGGGCGCAGCTCTGGAAACACCATATATTTT. It yields the protein CASATGRSSGNTIYF.

This chain links TRBV11-2 with TRBJ2-7; D is possibly TRBD1 (6 bases). The CDR3 spans 14 residues. Deletions cut 1 base from V and 3 bases from J, with 10 bases between. The germline gives CDR1 SGHAT, CDR2 FQNNGV. The CDR3 nucleotides are TGTGCCAGCAGCTTAGTATACAGGGACTACGAGCAGTACTTC. Its protein product is CASSLVYRDYEQYF.

V gene TRBV9 combines with J gene TRBJ2-3; the match to TRBD2 covers 7 bases. This CDR3 has 14 amino acids. CDR1 and CDR2 (germline): SGDLS, YYNGEE. The ends lost 4 bases at V and 6 bases at J; junction bases unmatched: 8. The CDR3 here is CASSRRRGVDTQYF. CDR3 bases: TGTGCCAGCAGCCGACGACGGGGGGTGGATACGCAGTATTTT.

The chain employs TRBV4-1 and TRBJ2-1, with 9 bases matching TRBD2. Germline CDR1 and CDR2: MGHRA and YSYEKL. The CDR3 contains 18 residues. V dropped 0 bases and J dropped 0; count of bases not matched to a gene: 6. The DNA for the CDR3 is TGCGCCAGCAGCCAAGAATCTGGCGGGAGGGCCTCCTACAATGAGCAGTTCTTC. Its protein product is CASSQESGGRASYNEQFF.

The V and J genes are TRBV3-1 (or the pseudogene TRBV3-2) and TRBJ1-1; D is perhaps TRBD1 (5 bases). The CDR3 runs 15 residues. Trimming left V 1 base short and J 2 bases short, with 11 bases between. Germline CDR1 LGHDT, CDR2 YNNKEL (reference sequence). The CDR3 loop reads CASSQGGTENTEAFF. DNA for the CDR3: TGTGCCAGCAGCCAAGGGGGGACCGAAAACACTGAAGCTTTCTTT.